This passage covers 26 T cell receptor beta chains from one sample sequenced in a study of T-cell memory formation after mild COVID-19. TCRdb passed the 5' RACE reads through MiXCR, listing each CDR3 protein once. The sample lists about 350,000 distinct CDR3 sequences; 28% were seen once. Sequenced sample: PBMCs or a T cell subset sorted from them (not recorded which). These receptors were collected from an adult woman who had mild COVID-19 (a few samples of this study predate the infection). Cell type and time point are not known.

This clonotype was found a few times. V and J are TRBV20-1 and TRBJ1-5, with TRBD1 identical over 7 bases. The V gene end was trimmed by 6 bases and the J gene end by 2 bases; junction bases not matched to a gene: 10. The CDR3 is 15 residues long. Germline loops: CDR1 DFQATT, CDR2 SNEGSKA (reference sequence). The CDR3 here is CSAPDRRVGNQPQHF. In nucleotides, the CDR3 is TGCAGTGCCCCGGACAGGAGAGTTGGCAATCAGCCCCAGCATTTT.

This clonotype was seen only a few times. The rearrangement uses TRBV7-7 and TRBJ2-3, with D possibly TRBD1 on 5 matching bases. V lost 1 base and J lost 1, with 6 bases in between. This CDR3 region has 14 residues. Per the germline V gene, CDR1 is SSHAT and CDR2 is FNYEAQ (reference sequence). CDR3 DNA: TGTGCCAGCAGCTTAGGACAGCGCACAGATACGCAGTATTTT. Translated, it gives CASSLGQRTDTQYF.

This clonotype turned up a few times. In DNA, the CDR3 is TGTGCCAGCAGTGAGCTCGGGACAGGGGGCGTTAGAGGAACCTACGAGCAGTACTTC. Translation: CASSELGTGGVRGTYEQYF. This chain links TRBV12-3 or TRBV12-4 with TRBJ2-7; TRBD1 matches 12 bases. The CDR3 runs to 19 residues. The V and J ends lost 5 bases and 2 bases, in that order; junction bases with no gene match: 16.

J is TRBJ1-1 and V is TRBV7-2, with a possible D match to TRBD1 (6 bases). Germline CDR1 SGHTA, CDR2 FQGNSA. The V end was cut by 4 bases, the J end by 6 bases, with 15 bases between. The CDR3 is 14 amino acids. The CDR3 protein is CASSWGVRGSEAFF. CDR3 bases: TGTGCCAGCAGCTGGGGGGTTAGGGGGTCTGAAGCTTTCTTT.

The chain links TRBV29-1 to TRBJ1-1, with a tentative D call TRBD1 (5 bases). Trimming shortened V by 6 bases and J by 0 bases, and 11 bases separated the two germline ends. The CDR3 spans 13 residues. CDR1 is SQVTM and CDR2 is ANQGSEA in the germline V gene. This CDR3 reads CSVAGRMNTEAFF. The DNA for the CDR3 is TGCAGCGTCGCGGGACGGATGAACACTGAAGCTTTCTTT.

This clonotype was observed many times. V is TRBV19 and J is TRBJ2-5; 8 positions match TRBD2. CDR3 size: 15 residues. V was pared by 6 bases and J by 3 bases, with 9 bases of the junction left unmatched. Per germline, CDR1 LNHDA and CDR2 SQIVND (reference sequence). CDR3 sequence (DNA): TGTGCCAGTAGCGAGACTAGCGCAGGAGAAGAGACCCAGTACTTC. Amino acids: CASSETSAGEETQYF.

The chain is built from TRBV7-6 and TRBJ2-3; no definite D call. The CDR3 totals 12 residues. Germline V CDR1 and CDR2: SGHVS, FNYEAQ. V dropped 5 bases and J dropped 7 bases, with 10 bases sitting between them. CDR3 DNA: TGTGCCAGCAGCCTCTATACCAATACGCAGTATTTT. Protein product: CASSLYTNTQYF.

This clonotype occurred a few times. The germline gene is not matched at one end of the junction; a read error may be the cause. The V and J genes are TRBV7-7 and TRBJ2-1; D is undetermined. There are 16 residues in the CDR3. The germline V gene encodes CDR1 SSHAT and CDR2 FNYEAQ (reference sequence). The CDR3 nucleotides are TGTGCTAGCAGCTTATCGGCAGACGGCTCCTACAATGAGCAGTTCTTC. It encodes CASSLSADGSYNEQFF.

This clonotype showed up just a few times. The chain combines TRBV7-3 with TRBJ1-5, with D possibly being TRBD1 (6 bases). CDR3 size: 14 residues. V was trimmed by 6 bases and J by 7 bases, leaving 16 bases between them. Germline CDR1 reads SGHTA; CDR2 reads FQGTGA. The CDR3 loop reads CASRENRERQPQHF. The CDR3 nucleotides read TGTGCCAGCAGGGAGAACAGGGAACGGCAGCCCCAGCATTTT.

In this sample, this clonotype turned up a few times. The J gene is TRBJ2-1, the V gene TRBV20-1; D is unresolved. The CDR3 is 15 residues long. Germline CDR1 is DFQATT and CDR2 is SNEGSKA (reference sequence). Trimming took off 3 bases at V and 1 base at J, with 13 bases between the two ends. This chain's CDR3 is CSASSGLPSYNEQFF. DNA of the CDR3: TGCAGTGCTAGCTCCGGCCTGCCTTCCTACAATGAGCAGTTCTTC.

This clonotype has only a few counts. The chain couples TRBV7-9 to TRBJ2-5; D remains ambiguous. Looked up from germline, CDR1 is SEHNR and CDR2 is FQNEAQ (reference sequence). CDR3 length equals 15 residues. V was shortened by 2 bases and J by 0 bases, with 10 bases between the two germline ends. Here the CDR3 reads CASSLFWGNQETQYF. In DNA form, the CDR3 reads TGTGCCAGCAGCTTATTTTGGGGAAACCAAGAGACCCAGTACTTC.

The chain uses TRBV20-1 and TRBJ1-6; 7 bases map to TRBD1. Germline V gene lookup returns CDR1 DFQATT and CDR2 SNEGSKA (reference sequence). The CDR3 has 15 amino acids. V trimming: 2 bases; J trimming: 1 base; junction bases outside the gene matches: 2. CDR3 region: CSARYRGSYNSPLHF. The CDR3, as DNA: TGCAGTGCTAGATACAGGGGTTCCTATAATTCACCCCTCCACTTT.

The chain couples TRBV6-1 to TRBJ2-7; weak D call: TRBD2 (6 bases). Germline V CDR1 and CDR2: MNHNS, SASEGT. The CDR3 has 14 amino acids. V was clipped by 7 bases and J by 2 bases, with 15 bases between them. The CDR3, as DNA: TGTGCCAGCATTGGGGGACTGAGACCCTACGAGCAGTACTTC. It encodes CASIGGLRPYEQYF.

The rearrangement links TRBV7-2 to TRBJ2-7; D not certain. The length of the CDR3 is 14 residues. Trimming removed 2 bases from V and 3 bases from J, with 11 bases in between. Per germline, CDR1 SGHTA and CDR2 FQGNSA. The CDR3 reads CASSLSHSIYEQYF. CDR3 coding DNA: TGTGCCAGCAGCTTATCCCACAGCATCTACGAGCAGTACTTC.

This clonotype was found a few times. CDR3 region: CASSASRDRSYPYEQYF. DNA for the CDR3: TGTGCCAGCTCAGCGTCCCGGGACAGGTCCTATCCCTACGAGCAGTACTTC. This rearrangement joins TRBV18 to TRBJ2-7; 8 nucleotides match TRBD1. Germline-derived CDR1 and CDR2 are KGHSH and LQKENI. V was clipped by 5 bases and J by 2 bases; unmatched bases: 14. The CDR3 runs to 17 residues.

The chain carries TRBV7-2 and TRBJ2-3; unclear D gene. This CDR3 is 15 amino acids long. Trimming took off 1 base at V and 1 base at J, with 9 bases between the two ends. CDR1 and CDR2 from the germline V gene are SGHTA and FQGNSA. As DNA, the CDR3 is TGTGCCAGCAGCTTAGGTGGTTGGGGCACAGATACGCAGTATTTT. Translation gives CASSLGGWGTDTQYF.

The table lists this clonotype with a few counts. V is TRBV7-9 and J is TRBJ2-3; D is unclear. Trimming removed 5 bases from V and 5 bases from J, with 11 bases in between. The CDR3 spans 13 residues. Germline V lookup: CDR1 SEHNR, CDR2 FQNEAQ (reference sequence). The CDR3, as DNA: TGTGCCAGCAGCAGAGACTCGATAGATACGCAGTATTTT. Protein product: CASSRDSIDTQYF.

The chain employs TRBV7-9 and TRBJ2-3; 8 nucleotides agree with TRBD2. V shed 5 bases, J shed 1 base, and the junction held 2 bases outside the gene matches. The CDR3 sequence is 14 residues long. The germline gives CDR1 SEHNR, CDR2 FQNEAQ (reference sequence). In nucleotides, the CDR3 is TGTGCCAGCAGCGCAGCGGGAGGCACAGATACGCAGTATTTT. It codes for CASSAAGGTDTQYF.

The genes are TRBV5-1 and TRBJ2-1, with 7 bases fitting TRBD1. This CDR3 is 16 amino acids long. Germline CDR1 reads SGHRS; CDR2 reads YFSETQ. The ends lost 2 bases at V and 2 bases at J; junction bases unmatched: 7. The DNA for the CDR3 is TGCGCCAGCAGCTTATCCGGGACAGCCACCTACAATGAGCAGTTCTTC. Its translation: CASSLSGTATYNEQFF.

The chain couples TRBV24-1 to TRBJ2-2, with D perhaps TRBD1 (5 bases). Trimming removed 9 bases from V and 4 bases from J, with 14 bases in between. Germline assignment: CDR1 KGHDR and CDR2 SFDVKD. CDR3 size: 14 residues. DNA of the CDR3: TGTGCCACCCGGGCAGGGTCGGCCACCGGGGAGCTGTTTTTT. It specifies CATRAGSATGELFF.

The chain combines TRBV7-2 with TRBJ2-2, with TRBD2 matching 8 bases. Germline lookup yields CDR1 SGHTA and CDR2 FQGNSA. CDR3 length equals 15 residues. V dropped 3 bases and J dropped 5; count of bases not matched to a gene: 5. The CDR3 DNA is TGTGCCAGCAGCTTCGGCGGGAGGAGGACCGGGGAGCTGTTTTTT. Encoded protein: CASSFGGRRTGELFF. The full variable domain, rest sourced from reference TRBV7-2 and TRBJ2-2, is GAGVSQSPSNKVTEKGKDVELRCDPISGHTALYWYRQSLGQGLEFLIYFQGNSAPDKSGLPSDRFSAERTGGSVSTLTIQRTQQEDSAVYLCASSFGGRRTGELFFGEGSRLTVL.

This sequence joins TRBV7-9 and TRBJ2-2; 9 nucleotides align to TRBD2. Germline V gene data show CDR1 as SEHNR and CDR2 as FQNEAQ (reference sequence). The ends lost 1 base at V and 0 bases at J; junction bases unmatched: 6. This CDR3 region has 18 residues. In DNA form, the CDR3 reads TGTGCCAGCAGCTTAGGGCGGCGGGAGGGCCCGAACACCGGGGAGCTGTTTTTT. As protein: CASSLGRREGPNTGELFF.

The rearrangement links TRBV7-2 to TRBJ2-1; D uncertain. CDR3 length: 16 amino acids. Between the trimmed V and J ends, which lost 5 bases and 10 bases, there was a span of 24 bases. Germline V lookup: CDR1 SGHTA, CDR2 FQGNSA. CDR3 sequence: CASSHHSSVDSWEQFF. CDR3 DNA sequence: TGTGCCAGCAGCCATCATTCGAGCGTTGACTCGTGGGAGCAGTTCTTC.

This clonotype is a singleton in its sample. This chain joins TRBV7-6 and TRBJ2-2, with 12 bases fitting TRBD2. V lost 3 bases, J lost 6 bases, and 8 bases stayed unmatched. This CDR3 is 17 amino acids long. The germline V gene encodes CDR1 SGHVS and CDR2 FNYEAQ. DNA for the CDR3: TGTGCCAGCAGCTTGAACCCTAGCGGGGGGGCCCCCGGGGAGCTGTTTTTT. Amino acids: CASSLNPSGGAPGELFF.

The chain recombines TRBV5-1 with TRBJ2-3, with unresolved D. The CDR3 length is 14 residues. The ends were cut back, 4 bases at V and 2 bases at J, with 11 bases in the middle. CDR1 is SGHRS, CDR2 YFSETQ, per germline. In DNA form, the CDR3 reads TGCGCCAGCAGCAACGGTTGGATCACAGATACGCAGTATTTT. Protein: CASSNGWITDTQYF.

The CDR3 nucleotides read TGTGCCAGCAGAGCCCCGGGGGAACGGAAGCAGTACTTC. Its translation is CASRAPGERKQYF. V is TRBV12-3 or TRBV12-4 and J is TRBJ2-7; D perhaps matches TRBD2 (6 bases). V dropped 6 bases and J dropped 8 bases, with 17 bases sitting between them. There are 13 residues in the CDR3.